This TCR beta chain comes out of a study of memory CD4+ T cells and cytomegalovirus serostatus. Study background: This sample comes from healthy Belgian adults, several CMV seropositive, 20 to 25 seronegative.

General observations from the study: Suggested: most of the CMV-linked TCR signature lies in CD4+ memory cells. A US-trained random forest predicted CMV serostatus with median AUC around 0.91.

In this sample, this clone turned up once. Its antigen is currently unknown. Trimming cost V 3 bases and J 8 bases, with 16 bases left between them. CDR3 length equals 14 residues. Germline values: CDR1 SEHNR, CDR2 FQNEAQ (reference sequence). The sort gate was single viable CD3+CD4+CD8-CD45RO+ cells for memory CD4+ T cells. Serostatus was set by detecting CMV pp150, pp28, p38, p52 IgG. The repertoire was sequenced with immunoSEQ multiplex PCR; TCRdb's copy has only in-frame clones and lacks some. The table lists about 75,000 clones, roughly 78% of them singletons, with 2.5% to 3% in the top ten. The TCR originated in an adult in good health and CMV-seropositive. V usage is TRBV7-9 and J usage is TRBJ1-2; TRBD1 is a possible D gene (5 bases). The specimen was memory CD4+ T cells from blood. The CDR3 DNA sequence: TGTGCCAGCAGCTTCTGGGACCGCGCAGGCGGCTACACCTTC. It translates to CASSFWDRAGGYTF. Combining the CDR3 with reference TRBV7-9 and TRBJ1-2 gives the whole variable domain DTGVSQNPRHKITKRGQNVTFRCDPISEHNRLYWYRQTLGQGPEFLTYFQNEAQLEKSRLLSDRFSAERPKGSFSTLEIQRTEQGDSAMYLCASSFWDRAGGYTFGSGTRLTVV.